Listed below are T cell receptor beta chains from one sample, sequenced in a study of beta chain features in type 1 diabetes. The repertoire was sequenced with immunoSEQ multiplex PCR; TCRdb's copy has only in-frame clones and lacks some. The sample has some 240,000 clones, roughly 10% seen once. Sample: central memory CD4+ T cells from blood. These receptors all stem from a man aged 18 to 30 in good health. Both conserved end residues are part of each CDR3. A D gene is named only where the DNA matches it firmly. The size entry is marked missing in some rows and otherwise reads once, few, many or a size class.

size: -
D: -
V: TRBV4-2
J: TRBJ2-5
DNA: TGTGCCAGCAGCTCTATCGACAGCCAAGAGACCCAGTACTTC
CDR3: CASSSIDSQETQYF

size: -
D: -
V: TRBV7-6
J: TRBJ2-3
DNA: TGTGCCAGCAGCTTTATCTCAGTTCGCACAGATACGCAGTATTTT
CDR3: CASSFISVRTDTQYF

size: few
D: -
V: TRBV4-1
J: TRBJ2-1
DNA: TGCGCCAGCAGCCAGGCCTTAGCGGAGAGCTCCTACAATGAGCAGTTCTTC
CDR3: CASSQALAESSYNEQFF

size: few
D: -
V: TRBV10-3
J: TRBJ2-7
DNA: TGTGCCATCACTGAAGGTGCAGGACCCTACGAGCAGTACTTC
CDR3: CAITEGAGPYEQYF

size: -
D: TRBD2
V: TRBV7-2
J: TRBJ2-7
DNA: TGTGCCAGCAGCTTCCTAGCGGGAGGGGAGCAGTACTTC
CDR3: CASSFLAGGEQYF

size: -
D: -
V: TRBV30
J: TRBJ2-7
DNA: TGTGCCTGGAGTAAAGGACTCCTCGACTACGAGCAGTACTTC
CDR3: CAWSKGLLDYEQYF

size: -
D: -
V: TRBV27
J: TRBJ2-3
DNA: TGTGCCAGCAGTTTACGGTTAGGTACGCAGTATTTT
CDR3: CASSLRLGTQYF

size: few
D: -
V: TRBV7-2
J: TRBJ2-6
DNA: TGTGCCAGCAGCCCGCCCCGGGGGCCTGGGGCCAACGTCCTGACTTTC
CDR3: CASSPPRGPGANVLTF

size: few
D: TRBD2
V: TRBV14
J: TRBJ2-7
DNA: TGTGCCAGCAGCCAAGATCCGGGACTAATTCTCGAGCAGTACTTC
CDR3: CASSQDPGLILEQYF

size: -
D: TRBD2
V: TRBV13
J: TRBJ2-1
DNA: TGTGCCAGCAGCAGTAAGCGGGAGGGCCGTCGGGAGCAGTTCTTC
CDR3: CASSSKREGRREQFF

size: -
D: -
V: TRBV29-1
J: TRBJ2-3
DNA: TGCAGCGTTCAGTGGCAGAAGGAAACAGATACGCAGTATTTT
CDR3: CSVQWQKETDTQYF

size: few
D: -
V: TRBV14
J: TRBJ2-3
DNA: TGTGCCAGCAGCCAACGGACAGCCCGCACAGATACGCAGTATTTT
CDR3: CASSQRTARTDTQYF

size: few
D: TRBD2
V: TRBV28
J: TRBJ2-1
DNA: TGTGCCAGCAGTTTTCTAACTAGCGGCGAGCAGTTCTTC
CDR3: CASSFLTSGEQFF

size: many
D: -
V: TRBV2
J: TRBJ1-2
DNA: TGTGCCAGCAGATCTTCCGGGACGGGTCTCTATGGCTACACCTTC
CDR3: CASRSSGTGLYGYTF

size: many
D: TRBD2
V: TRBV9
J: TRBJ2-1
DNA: TGTGCCAGCAGCGCCCGGACTAGCGGGAGTCGCAATGAGCAGTTCTTC
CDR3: CASSARTSGSRNEQFF

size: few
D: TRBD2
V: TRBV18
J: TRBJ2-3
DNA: TGTGCCAGCTCATCAGGGACTAGCGATGTGGCAGATACGCAGTATTTT
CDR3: CASSSGTSDVADTQYF

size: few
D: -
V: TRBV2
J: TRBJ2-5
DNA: TGTGCCAGCAGTGCCAGACAAGAGACCCAGTACTTC
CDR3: CASSARQETQYF

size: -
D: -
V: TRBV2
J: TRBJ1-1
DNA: TGTGCCAGCAGTACCGGGACAATGAACACTGAAGCTTTCTTT
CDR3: CASSTGTMNTEAFF

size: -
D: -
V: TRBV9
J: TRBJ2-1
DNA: TGTGCCAGCACCGAAGGGACCTCCAGGGGTGAGCAGTTCTTC
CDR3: CASTEGTSRGEQFF

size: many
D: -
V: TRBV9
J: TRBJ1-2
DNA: TGTGCCAGCAGCGCCACAGCCTATAACTATGGCTACACCTTC
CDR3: CASSATAYNYGYTF

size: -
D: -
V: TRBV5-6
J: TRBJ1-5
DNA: TGTGCCAGCAGCTTGCAGTCCAGGGGATATCAGCCCCAGCATTTT
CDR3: CASSLQSRGYQPQHF

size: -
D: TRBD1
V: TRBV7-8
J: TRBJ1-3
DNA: TGTGCCAGCAGCTTATACAGGGGGCAGGGAAACACCATATATTTT
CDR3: CASSLYRGQGNTIYF

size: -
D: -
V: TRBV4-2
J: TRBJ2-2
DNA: TGTGCCAGCAGCCAAGTAGAGGGAGTGGGCACCGGGGAGCTGTTTTTT
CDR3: CASSQVEGVGTGELFF

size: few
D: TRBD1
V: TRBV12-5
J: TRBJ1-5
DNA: TGTGCTAGTGGTTCGGGACAGGGGGCCATACAGCCCCAGCATTTT
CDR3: CASGSGQGAIQPQHF

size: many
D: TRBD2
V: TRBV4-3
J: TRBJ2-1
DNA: TGCGCCAGCAGCCACCCCAAGGAACTAGCGGTGCCAGAGCAGTTCTTC
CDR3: CASSHPKELAVPEQFF

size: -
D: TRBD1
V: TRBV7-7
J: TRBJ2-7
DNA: TGTGCTAGCAGTCCAGGACAGGGTTACTACGAGCAGTACTTC
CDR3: CASSPGQGYYEQYF

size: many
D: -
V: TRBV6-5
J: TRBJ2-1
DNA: TGTGCCAGCAGTTACCCGAGAGGGAACTACAATGAGCAGTTCTTC
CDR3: CASSYPRGNYNEQFF

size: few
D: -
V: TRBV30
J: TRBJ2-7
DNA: TGTGCCTGGAGCAACGGGCCATACGAGCAGTACTTC
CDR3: CAWSNGPYEQYF

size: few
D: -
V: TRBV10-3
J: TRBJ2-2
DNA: TGTGCCAGCAGTGGGCGGGGCGCGAACACCGGGGAGCTGTTTTTT
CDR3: CASSGRGANTGELFF

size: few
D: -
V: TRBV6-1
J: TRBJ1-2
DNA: TGTGCCAGCAGTGAATACGGGGAGGGAATGAGCGGCTACACCTTC
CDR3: CASSEYGEGMSGYTF

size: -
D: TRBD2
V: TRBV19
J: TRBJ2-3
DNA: TGTGCCAGTAACGAGCGGGAGGACTCCTTAACTTTCACAGATACGCAGTATTTT
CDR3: CASNEREDSLTFTDTQYF

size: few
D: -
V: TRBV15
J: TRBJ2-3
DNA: TGTGCCACCAGCAGAGATCCGTCCACAGATACGCAGTATTTT
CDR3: CATSRDPSTDTQYF

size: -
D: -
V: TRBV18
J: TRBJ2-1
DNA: TGTGCCAGCTCACCGGGCCAGTGGTCGGAGCAGTTCTTC
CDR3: CASSPGQWSEQFF

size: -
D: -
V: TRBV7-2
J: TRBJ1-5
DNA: TGTGCCAGCAGCTTATCCAGGGTTGGTCAGCCCCAGCATTTT
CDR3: CASSLSRVGQPQHF

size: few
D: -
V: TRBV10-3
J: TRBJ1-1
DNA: TGTGCCATCAGTACCTTGGGCTCGGAAGCTTTCTTT
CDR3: CAISTLGSEAFF

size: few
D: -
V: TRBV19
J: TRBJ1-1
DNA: TGTGCCAGTAGTATCCTCAGGGGCACTGAAGCTTTCTTT
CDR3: CASSILRGTEAFF

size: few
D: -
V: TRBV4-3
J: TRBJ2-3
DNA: TGCGCCAGCAGCCGGACTAGCACAGATACGCAGTATTTT
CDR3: CASSRTSTDTQYF

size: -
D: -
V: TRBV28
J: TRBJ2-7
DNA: TGTGCCAGCCAGCTAGTAAATCGGGGCGACGAGCAGTACTTC
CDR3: CASQLVNRGDEQYF

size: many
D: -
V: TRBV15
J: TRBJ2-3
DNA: TGTGCCACCAGCAGAGACAGGAGGGCGCAGTATTTT
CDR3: CATSRDRRAQYF

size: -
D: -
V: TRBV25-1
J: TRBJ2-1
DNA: TGTGCCAGCAGTGAATCCGGGAATAGCCCCTACAATGAGCAGCTCTTC
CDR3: CASSESGNSPYNEQLF

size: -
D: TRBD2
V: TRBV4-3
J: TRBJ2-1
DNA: TGCGCCAGCAGCCAAGAGCCTAGCGGGAGCTACAATGAGCAGTTCTTC
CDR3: CASSQEPSGSYNEQFF

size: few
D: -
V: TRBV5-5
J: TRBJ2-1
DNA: TGTGCCAGCAGCCTCAGACTAGCCGCCGGGGGCGATGAGCAGTTCTTC
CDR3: CASSLRLAAGGDEQFF

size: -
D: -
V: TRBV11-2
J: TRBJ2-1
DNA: TGTGCCAGCAGCTTAGGTCCAGGGGGGTACAATGAGCAGTTCTTC
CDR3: CASSLGPGGYNEQFF

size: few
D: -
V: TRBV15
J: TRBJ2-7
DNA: TGTGCCACCAGCAGGGGTGGGACCGAAGGCGAGCAGTACTTC
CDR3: CATSRGGTEGEQYF

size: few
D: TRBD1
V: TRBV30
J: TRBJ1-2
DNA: TGTGCCGCAGGACAGGGGCAATGCACCTTC
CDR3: CAAGQGQCTF

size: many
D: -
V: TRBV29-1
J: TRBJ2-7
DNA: TGCAGCGCCAATAAGGGTACCTACGAGCAGTACTTC
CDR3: CSANKGTYEQYF

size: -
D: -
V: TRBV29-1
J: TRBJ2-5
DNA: TGCAGCGTTGTACAGGGTCCGGAGACCCAGTACTTC
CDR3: CSVVQGPETQYF

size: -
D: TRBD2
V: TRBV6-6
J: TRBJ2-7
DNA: TGTGCCAGCATGGTCGGCGGGAGCTCCTACGAGCAGTACTTC
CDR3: CASMVGGSSYEQYF

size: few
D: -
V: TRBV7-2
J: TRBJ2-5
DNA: TGTGCCAGCAGCGAACCCGGACGGCGGTACCAAGAGACCCAGTACTTC
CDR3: CASSEPGRRYQETQYF

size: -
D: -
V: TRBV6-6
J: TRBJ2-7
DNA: TGTGCCAGCAGTGACCCCGGGACTCCCTACGAGCAGTACTTC
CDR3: CASSDPGTPYEQYF

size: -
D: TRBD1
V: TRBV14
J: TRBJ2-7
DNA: TGTGCCAGCAGCCAACGGACAGGGGAGACCTACGAGCAGTACTTC
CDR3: CASSQRTGETYEQYF

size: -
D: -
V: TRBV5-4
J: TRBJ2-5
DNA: TGTGCCAGCAGCCGGGGAGAGACCCAGTACTTC
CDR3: CASSRGETQYF